These T cell receptor beta chains were read from a single sample in a study of OX40 agonist ivuxolimab in advanced cancers. Clones were read by immunoSEQ multiplex PCR, and TCRdb kept only the in-frame ones, dropping some. The sample lists around 39,000 clones, 78% seen once, with 10% to 15% in the top ten. The sequencing here drew on CD4+ or CD8+ T cells sorted from blood, taken in a trial of the OX40 agonist ivuxolimab. The receptors here all came from an adult with an advanced solid tumor such as melanoma, head and neck, liver or kidney cancer. The CDR3 runs from the conserved cysteine through the conserved F or W. The D gene is left open where the match is weak. Clone size is not always given. Where it is, it says once, few, many or a class for expanded clones.

size: medium-sized; V: TRBV6-6; D: NA; J: TRBJ1-2; CDR3: CASLTGSYGYTF; DNA: TGTGCCAGCCTTACGGGGAGCTATGGCTACACCTTC
size: NA; V: TRBV29-1; D: NA; J: TRBJ2-7; CDR3: CSVEENSSYEQYF; DNA: TGCAGCGTTGAAGAAAACAGCTCCTACGAGCAGTACTTC
size: NA; V: TRBV18; D: NA; J: TRBJ2-1; CDR3: CASRGPGRGANEQFF; DNA: TGTGCCAGCAGGGGACCGGGACGGGGGGCGAATGAGCAGTTCTTC
size: few; V: TRBV7-6; D: TRBD2; J: TRBJ2-7; CDR3: CASSPTSAGGLREQYF; DNA: TGTGCCAGCAGCCCTACTTCAGCGGGGGGGCTTCGCGAGCAGTACTTC
size: medium-sized; V: TRBV11-2; D: NA; J: TRBJ2-7; CDR3: CASSFVDSSYEQYF; DNA: TGTGCCAGCAGCTTCGTAGACAGCTCCTACGAGCAGTACTTC
size: NA; V: TRBV28; D: NA; J: TRBJ1-1; CDR3: CASQVLNTEAFF; DNA: TGTGCCAGCCAGGTCTTGAACACTGAAGCTTTCTTT
size: NA; V: TRBV9; D: NA; J: TRBJ2-3; CDR3: CASSVDQRYTDTQYF; DNA: TGTGCCAGCAGCGTAGACCAGCGGTACACAGATACGCAGTATTTT
size: NA; V: TRBV2; D: NA; J: TRBJ2-3; CDR3: CASGGGDTQYF; DNA: TGTGCCAGCGGGGGCGGAGATACGCAGTATTTT
size: NA; V: TRBV30; D: TRBD2; J: TRBJ2-3; CDR3: CAWELAGGPDTQYF; DNA: TGTGCCTGGGAACTAGCGGGAGGGCCAGATACGCAGTATTTT
size: NA; V: TRBV5-5; D: NA; J: TRBJ1-1; CDR3: CASRPTPERTEAFF; DNA: TGTGCCAGCAGACCGACCCCTGAAAGGACTGAAGCTTTCTTT
size: NA; V: TRBV18; D: NA; J: TRBJ2-5; CDR3: CASSPLLQERETQYF; DNA: TGTGCCAGCTCACCGCTCTTACAGGAAAGGGAGACCCAGTACTTC
size: NA; V: TRBV7-3; D: NA; J: TRBJ2-3; CDR3: CASLPEESVKGTDTQYF; DNA: TGTGCCAGCCTACCCGAGGAATCGGTTAAAGGGACAGATACGCAGTATTTT
size: NA; V: TRBV5-1; D: TRBD2; J: TRBJ2-5; CDR3: CASSPSGGDQETQYF; DNA: TGCGCCAGCAGCCCCAGCGGGGGCGACCAAGAGACCCAGTACTTC
size: NA; V: TRBV9; D: NA; J: TRBJ1-2; CDR3: CASSVARGANYGYTF; DNA: TGTGCCAGCAGCGTAGCTAGAGGGGCTAACTATGGCTACACCTTC
size: NA; V: TRBV5-1; D: TRBD2; J: TRBJ2-1; CDR3: CASSLGWLAGGARDVGEQFF; DNA: TGCGCCAGCAGCTTGGGGTGGCTAGCGGGAGGGGCTCGGGATGTCGGTGAGCAGTTCTTC
size: few; V: TRBV19; D: TRBD2; J: TRBJ2-7; CDR3: CASALGLASEQYF; DNA: TGTGCCAGTGCCCTAGGACTAGCCTCCGAGCAGTACTTC
size: once; V: TRBV5-1; D: NA; J: TRBJ2-2; CDR3: CASSRDSNTGELFF; DNA: TGCGCCAGCAGCAGGGACTCGAACACCGGGGAGCTGTTTTTT
size: NA; V: TRBV29-1; D: NA; J: TRBJ2-3; CDR3: CSVVRGVSTDTQYF; DNA: TGCAGCGTTGTTCGGGGAGTCAGCACAGATACGCAGTATTTT
size: NA; V: TRBV27; D: TRBD2; J: TRBJ2-1; CDR3: CASSTGLAGANEQFF; DNA: TGTGCCAGCAGCACCGGACTAGCGGGAGCCAATGAGCAGTTCTTC
size: NA; V: TRBV5-4; D: NA; J: TRBJ2-5; CDR3: CASSLARETQYF; DNA: TGTGCCAGCAGCTTGGCTAGGGAGACCCAGTACTTC
size: NA; V: TRBV14; D: NA; J: TRBJ1-2; CDR3: CASSQAALYGYTF; DNA: TGTGCCAGCAGCCAAGCGGCCCTATATGGCTACACCTTC
size: NA; V: TRBV28; D: TRBD1; J: TRBJ1-4; CDR3: CASKSGTGFEKLFF; DNA: TGTGCCAGCAAGTCCGGGACAGGGTTCGAAAAACTGTTTTTT
size: once; V: TRBV5-6; D: TRBD1; J: TRBJ1-6; CDR3: CASSPGQSLSPLHF; DNA: TGTGCCAGCAGCCCGGGACAGTCACTTTCACCCCTCCACTTT
size: NA; V: TRBV6-5; D: NA; J: TRBJ1-6; CDR3: CASTLGGGNSPLHF; DNA: TGTGCCAGCACTCTAGGGGGTGGGAATTCACCCCTCCACTTT
size: NA; V: TRBV11-2; D: NA; J: TRBJ1-5; CDR3: CASSLGDSNQPQHF; DNA: TGTGCCAGCAGCTTAGGGGATAGCAATCAGCCCCAGCATTTT
size: NA; V: TRBV6-1; D: NA; J: TRBJ2-7; CDR3: CASSEVDEQYF; DNA: TGTGCCAGCAGTGAAGTCGACGAGCAGTACTTC
size: NA; V: TRBV6-5; D: NA; J: TRBJ1-4; CDR3: CASRTQGTNEKLFF; DNA: TGTGCCAGCAGGACACAGGGAACTAATGAAAAACTGTTTTTT
size: NA; V: TRBV7-9; D: NA; J: TRBJ1-1; CDR3: CASRITGVGGEAFF; DNA: TGTGCCAGCAGGATAACCGGGGTTGGCGGTGAAGCTTTCTTT
size: NA; V: TRBV4-2; D: NA; J: TRBJ1-1; CDR3: CASSPTAMNTEAFF; DNA: TGTGCCAGCAGCCCGACAGCCATGAACACTGAAGCTTTCTTT